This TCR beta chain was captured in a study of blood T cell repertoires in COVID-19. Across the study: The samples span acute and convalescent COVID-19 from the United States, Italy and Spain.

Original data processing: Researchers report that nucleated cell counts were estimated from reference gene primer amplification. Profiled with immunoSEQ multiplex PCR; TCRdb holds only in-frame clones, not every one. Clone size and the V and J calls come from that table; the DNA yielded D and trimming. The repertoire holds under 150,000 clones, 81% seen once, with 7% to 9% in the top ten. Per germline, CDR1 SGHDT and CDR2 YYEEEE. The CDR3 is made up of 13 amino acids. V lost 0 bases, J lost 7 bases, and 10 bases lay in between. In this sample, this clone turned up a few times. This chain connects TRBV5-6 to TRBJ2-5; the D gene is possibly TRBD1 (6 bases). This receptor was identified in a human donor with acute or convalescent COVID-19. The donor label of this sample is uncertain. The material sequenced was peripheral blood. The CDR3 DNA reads TGTGCCAGCAGCTTGGGGGGGCCGCGGACCCAGTACTTC. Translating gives CASSLGGPRTQYF. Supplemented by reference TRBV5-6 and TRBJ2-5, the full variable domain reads DAGVTQSPTHLIKTRGQQVTLRCSPKSGHDTVSWYQQALGQGPQFIFQYYEEEERQRGNFPDRFSGHQFPNYSSELNVNALLLGDSALYLCASSLGGPRTQYFGPGTRLLVL.